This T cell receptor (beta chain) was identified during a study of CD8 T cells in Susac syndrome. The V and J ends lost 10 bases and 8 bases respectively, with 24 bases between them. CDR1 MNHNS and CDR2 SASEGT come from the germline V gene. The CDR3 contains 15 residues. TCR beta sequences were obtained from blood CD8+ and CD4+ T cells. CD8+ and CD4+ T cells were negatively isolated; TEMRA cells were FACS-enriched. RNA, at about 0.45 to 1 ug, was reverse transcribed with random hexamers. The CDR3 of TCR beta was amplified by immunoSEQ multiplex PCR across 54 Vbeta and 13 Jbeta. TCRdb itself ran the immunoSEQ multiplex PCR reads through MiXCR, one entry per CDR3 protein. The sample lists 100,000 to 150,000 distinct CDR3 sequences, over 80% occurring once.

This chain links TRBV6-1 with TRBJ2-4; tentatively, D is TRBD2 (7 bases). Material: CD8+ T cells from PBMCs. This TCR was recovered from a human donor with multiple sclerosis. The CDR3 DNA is TGTGCCATATACGGGGGGCGCCGTTTCGGGGACATTCAGTACTTC. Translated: CAIYGGRRFGDIQYF.